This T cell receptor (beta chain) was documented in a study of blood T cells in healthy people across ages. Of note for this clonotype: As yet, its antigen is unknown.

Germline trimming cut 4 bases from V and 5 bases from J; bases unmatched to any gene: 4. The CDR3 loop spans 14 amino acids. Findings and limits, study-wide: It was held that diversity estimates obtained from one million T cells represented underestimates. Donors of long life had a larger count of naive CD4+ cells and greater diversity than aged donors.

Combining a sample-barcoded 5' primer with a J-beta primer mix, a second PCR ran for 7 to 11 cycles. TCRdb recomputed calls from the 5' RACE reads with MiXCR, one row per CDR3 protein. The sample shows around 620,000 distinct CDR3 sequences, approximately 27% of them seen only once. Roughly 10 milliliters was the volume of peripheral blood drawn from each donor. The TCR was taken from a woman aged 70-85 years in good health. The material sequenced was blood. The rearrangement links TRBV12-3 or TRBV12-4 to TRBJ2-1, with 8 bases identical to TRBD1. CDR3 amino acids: CASSSWTGHNEQFF. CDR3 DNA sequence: TGTGCCAGCAGTTCCTGGACAGGGCACAATGAGCAGTTCTTC.